This TCR beta chain was sequenced in a study of patients and donors after allogeneic stem cell transplantation. CDR3 size: 13 residues. The germline CDR1 and CDR2 sequences are ENHRY and SYGVKD. V shed 3 bases and J shed 3 bases, with 6 bases lying between them. MiXCR, applied by TCRdb to the RT-PCR reads, yields one record per CDR3 protein. The table records 190,000 or so distinct CDR3 sequences, less than 45% of them present only once. This clonotype was observed a few times. This chain joins TRBV10-3 and TRBJ2-4; maybe TRBD2 (5 bases). This clonotype originated in a human donor who was either an allogeneic HSCT recipient or a stem cell or donor lymphocyte infusion donor (not recorded which). It is not recorded whose cells these are; they may come from a transplant donor. Sequenced: blood, either unsorted or a sorted T cell fraction (not recorded which). CDR3 in DNA: TGTGCCATCAGTGAAGGAGGCAAAAACATTCAGTACTTC. The encoded protein is CAISEGGKNIQYF.